This paragraph reports one TCR beta chain. Its antigen is unidentified. The data were obtained in a study of T cell responses to AZD1222 COVID-19 vaccine. Study-level findings and limits: White British donors predominated, females outnumbered males, and clonal diversity was possibly underestimated.

Clones were sequenced by immunoSEQ multiplex PCR, and TCRdb holds only the in-frame ones, with some missing. This table holds approximately 150,000 clones, roughly nine tenths found once. J was trimmed by 7 bases and V by 0 bases; bases with no gene match: 1. The CDR3 has 14 amino acids. The germline CDR1 and CDR2 sequences are SGHAT and FQNNGV. The material sequenced was peripheral blood, taken on day 0 of AZD1222 vaccination. The TCR sequence derives from an adult in good health. The chain is built from TRBV11-2 and TRBJ2-2; TRBD2 agrees at 8 bases. In DNA, the CDR3 is TGTGCCAGCAGCTTAGAGAGCGGGGGCGGGGAGCTGTTTTTT. This codes for CASSLESGGGELFF.